What follows is one T cell receptor (beta chain) and its context. V lost 3 bases to trimming and J lost 4 bases, with 22 bases between them. CDR1 MNHEY and CDR2 SMNVEV come from the germline V gene (reference sequence). This CDR3 has 18 amino acids. The data are from a study of blood T cell repertoires in COVID-19. TCRdb keeps only in-frame clones here, not all; method: immunoSEQ multiplex PCR. The table lists approximately 250,000 clones, 88% of them singletons. Sequencing was carried out using PBMCs or T cells enriched from blood (not recorded which). This rearrangement joins TRBV27 to TRBJ2-1, with D perhaps TRBD1 (6 bases). This TCR derives from a woman in her 40s with acute COVID-19. The CDR3, as DNA: TGTGCCAGCAGTTTTTCGGTTACCTTGGCAGGGGCGTACAATGAGCAGTTCTTC. This translates into CASSFSVTLAGAYNEQFF.